This T cell receptor beta chain was captured by sequencing in a study of blood T cell repertoires in COVID-19. TCRdb's table, derived via immunoSEQ multiplex PCR, lists solely in-frame clones and lacks some. The sample records approximately 69,000 clones, approximately 80% being singletons. The clonotype comes from a woman in her seventies with acute or convalescent COVID-19. Sample: peripheral blood.

The CDR3 here is CASSPQGARETQYF. In DNA form, the CDR3 reads TGTGCCAGCAGTCCACAGGGGGCGAGAGAGACCCAGTACTTC. The V call is TRBV27, the J call TRBJ2-5; 9 bases are a match to TRBD1. This CDR3 has 14 residues. Germline V gene data show CDR1 as MNHEY and CDR2 as SMNVEV (reference sequence). Trimming took 5 bases from V and 4 from J; bases not matched to a gene: 5.